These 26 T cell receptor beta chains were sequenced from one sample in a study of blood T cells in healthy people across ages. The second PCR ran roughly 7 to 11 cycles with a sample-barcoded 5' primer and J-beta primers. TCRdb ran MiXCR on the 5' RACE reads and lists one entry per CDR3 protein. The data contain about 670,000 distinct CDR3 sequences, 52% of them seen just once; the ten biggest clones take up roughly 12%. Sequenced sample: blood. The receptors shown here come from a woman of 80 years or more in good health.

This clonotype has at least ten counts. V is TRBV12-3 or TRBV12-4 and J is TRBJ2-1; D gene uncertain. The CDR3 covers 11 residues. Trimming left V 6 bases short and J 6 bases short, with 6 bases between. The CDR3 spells CASSLINEQFF. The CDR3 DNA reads TGTGCCAGCAGCTTAATCAATGAGCAGTTCTTC.

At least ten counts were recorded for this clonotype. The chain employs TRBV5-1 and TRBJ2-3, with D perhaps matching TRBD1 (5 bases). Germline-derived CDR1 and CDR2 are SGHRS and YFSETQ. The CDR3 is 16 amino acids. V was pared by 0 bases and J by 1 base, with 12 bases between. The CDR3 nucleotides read TGCGCCAGCAGCTTGGGGGGCCTGCAGCGCACAGATACGCAGTATTTT. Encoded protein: CASSLGGLQRTDTQYF.

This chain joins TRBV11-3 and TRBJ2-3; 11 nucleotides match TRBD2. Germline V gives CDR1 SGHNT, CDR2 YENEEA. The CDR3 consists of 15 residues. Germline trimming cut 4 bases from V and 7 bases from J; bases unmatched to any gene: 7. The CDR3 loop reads CASSSGTSGTHTQYF. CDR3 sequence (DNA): TGTGCCAGCAGCTCGGGGACTAGCGGCACTCATACGCAGTATTTT.

In DNA form, the CDR3 reads TGCAGTGCTAGAGATACCAGCATCTCCTACAATGAGCAGTTCTTC. Amino acids: CSARDTSISYNEQFF. The chain uses TRBV20-1 and TRBJ2-1; D call uncertain. Deletions cut 0 bases from V and 0 bases from J, with 9 bases between. CDR1 DFQATT and CDR2 SNEGSKA come from the germline V gene (reference sequence). The CDR3 loop spans 15 amino acids.

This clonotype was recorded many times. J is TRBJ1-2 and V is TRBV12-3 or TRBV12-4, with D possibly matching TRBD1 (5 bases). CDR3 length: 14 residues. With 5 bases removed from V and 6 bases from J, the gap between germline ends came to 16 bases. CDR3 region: CASSPISGSDGYTF. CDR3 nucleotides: TGTGCCAGCAGTCCTATTTCAGGGTCGGATGGCTACACCTTC.

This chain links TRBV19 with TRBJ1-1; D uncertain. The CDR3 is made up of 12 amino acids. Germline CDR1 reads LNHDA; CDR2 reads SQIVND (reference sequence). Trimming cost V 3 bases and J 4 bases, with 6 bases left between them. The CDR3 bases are TGTGCCAGTAGTATTTTTGGCACTGAAGCTTTCTTT. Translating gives CASSIFGTEAFF.

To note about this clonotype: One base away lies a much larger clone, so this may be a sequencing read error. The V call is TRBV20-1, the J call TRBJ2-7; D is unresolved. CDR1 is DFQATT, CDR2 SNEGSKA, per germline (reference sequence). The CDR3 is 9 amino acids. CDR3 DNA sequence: TGCGGTGCTAGGTATCAGCAGTACTTC. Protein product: CGARYQQYF.

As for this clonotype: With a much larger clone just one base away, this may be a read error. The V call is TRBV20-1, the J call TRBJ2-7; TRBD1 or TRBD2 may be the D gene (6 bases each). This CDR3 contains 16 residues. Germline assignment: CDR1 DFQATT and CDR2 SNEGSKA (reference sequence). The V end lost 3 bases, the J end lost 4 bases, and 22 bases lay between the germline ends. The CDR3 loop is CSASPLSDGGRYEQYF. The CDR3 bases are TGCAGTGCTAGCCCTCTATCGGACGGGGGCAGGTACGAGCAGTACTTC.

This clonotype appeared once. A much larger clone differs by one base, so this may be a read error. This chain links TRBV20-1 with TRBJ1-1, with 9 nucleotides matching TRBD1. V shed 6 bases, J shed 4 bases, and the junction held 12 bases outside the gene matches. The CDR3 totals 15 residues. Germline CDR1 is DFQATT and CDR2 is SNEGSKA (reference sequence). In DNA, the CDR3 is TGCAGTGCCATAGCCCCCGGGACAGGGAGCACTGAAGCTTTCTTT. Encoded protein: CSAIAPGTGSTEAFF.

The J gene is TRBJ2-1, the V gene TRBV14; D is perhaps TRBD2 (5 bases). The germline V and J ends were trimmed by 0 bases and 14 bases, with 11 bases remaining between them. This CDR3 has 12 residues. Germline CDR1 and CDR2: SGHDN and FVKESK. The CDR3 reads CASSQDGIGEFF. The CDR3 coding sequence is TGTGCCAGCAGCCAAGACGGGATCGGCGAGTTCTTC.

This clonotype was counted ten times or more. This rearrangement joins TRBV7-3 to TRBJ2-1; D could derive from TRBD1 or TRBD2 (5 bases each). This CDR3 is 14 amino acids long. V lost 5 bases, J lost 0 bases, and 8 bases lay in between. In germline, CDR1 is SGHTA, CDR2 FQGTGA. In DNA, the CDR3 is TGTGCCAGCAGCCCCGGGACCTCCTACAATGAGCAGTTCTTC. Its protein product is CASSPGTSYNEQFF.

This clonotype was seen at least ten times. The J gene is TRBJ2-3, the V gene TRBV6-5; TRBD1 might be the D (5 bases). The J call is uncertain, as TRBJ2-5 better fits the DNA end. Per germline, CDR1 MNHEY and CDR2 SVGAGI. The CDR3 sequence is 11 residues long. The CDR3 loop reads CASSLQGTQYF. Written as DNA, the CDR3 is TGTGCCAGCAGCCTCCAGGGGACCCAGTACTTC.

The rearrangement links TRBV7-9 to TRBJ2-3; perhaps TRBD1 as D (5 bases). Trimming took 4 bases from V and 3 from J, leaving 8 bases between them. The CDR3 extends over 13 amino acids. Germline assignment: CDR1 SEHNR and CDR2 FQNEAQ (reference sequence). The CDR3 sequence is CASSSRQTDTQYF. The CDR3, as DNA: TGTGCCAGCAGCTCCAGACAGACAGATACGCAGTATTTT.

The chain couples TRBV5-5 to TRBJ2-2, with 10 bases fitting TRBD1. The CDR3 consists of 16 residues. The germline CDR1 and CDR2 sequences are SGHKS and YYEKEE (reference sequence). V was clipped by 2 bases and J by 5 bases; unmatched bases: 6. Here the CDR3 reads CASSLKPGQGTGELFF. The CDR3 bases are TGTGCCAGCAGCTTAAAGCCGGGACAGGGGACCGGGGAGCTGTTTTTT.

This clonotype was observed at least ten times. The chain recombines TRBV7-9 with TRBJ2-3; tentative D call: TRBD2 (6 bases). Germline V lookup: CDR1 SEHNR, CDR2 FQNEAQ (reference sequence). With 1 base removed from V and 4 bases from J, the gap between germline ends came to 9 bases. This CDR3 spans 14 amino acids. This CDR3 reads CASSLGAGPDTQYF. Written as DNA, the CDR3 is TGTGCCAGCAGCTTAGGGGCGGGGCCAGATACGCAGTATTTT.

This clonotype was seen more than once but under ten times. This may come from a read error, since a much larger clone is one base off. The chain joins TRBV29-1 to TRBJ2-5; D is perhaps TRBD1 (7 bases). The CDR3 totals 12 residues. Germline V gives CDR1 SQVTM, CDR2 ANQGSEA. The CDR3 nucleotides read TGCGGGGAGAGACAGGGAGGCAATGAGCAGTACTTC. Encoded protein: CGERQGGNEQYF.

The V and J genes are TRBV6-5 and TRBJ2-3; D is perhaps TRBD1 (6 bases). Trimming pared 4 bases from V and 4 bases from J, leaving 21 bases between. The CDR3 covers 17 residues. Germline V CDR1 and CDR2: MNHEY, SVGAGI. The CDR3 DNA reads TGTGCCAGCAGTTCCATTCCTACAGGGAAGTTAGCAGATACGCAGTATTTT. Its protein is CASSSIPTGKLADTQYF.

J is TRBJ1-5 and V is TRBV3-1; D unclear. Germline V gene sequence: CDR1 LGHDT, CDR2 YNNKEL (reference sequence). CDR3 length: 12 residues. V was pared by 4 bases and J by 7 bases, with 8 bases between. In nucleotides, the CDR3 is TGTGCCAGCAGCCCCTTCGGGCAGCCCCAGCATTTT. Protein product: CASSPFGQPQHF.

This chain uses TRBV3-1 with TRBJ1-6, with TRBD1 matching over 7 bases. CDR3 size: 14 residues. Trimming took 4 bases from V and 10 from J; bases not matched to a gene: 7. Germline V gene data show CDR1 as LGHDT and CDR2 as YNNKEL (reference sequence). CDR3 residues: CASSRQGVGSPLHF. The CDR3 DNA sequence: TGTGCCAGCAGCCGACAGGGAGTAGGGTCACCCCTCCACTTT.

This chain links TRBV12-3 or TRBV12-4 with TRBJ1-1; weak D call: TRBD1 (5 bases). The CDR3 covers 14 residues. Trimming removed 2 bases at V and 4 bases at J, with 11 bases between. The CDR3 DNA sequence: TGTGCCAGCAGTTTATTGGAGGGGAGCACTGAAGCTTTCTTT. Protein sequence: CASSLLEGSTEAFF.

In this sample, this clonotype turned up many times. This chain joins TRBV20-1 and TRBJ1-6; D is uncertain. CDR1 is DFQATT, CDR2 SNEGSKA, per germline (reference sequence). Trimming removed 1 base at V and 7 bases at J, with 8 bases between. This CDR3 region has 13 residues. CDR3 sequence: CSARGQLNSPLHF. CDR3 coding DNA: TGCAGTGCTAGAGGGCAGCTCAATTCACCCCTCCACTTT.

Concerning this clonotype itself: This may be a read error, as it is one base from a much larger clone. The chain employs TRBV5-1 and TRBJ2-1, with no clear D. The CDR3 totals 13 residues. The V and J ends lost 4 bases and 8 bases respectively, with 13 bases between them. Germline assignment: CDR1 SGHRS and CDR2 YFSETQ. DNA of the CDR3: TGCGCCAGCAGCCCCCGTTTGAGCGATGAGCAGTTCTTC. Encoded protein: CASSPRLSDEQFF.

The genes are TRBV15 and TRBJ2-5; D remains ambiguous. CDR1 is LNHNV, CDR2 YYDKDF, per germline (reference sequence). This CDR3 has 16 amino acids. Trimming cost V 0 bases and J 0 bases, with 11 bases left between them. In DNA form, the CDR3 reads TGTGCCACCAGCAGAGATAGTTGGCGGTACCAAGAGACCCAGTACTTC. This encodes CATSRDSWRYQETQYF.

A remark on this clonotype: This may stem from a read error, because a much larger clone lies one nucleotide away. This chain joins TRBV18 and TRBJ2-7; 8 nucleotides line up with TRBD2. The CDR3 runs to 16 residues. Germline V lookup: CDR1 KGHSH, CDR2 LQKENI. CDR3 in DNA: TGTGCCTGCTCACCGCTTAGCGGGACCCTGGTCTACGAGCAGTACTTC. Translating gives CACSPLSGTLVYEQYF. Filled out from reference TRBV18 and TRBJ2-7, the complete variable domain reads NAGVMQNPRHLVRRRGQEARLRCSPMKGHSHVYWYRQLPEEGLKFMVYLQKENIIDESGMPKERFSAEFPKEGPSILRIQQVVRGDSAAYFCACSPLSGTLVYEQYFGPGTRLTVT.

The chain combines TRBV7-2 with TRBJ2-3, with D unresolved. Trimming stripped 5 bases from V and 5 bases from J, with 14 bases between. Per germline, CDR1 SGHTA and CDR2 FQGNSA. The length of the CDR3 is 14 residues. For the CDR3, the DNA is TGTGCCAGCAGCCTATCGTCTGGGCAAGATACGCAGTATTTT. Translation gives CASSLSSGQDTQYF.

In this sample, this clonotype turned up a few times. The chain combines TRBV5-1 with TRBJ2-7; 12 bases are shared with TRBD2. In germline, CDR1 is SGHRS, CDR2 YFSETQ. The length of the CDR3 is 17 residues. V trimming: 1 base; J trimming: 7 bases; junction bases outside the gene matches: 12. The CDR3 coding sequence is TGCGCCAGCAGCTTGTGGCTAGCGGGAGGGGCCTACAATGAGCAGTACTTC. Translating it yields CASSLWLAGGAYNEQYF. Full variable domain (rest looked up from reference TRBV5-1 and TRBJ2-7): KAGVTQTPRYLIKTRGQQVTLSCSPISGHRSVSWYQQTPGQGLQFLFEYFSETQRNKGNFPGRFSGRQFSNSRSEMNVSTLELGDSALYLCASSLWLAGGAYNEQYFGPGTRLTVT.